These T cell receptor beta chains were read from a single sample in a study of T cells in Graves' hyperthyroidism and ophthalmopathy. TCRdb fed the multiplex PCR reads into MiXCR, producing one record per CDR3 protein. The sample has about 360,000 distinct CDR3 sequences; less than 15% are singletons. The sequencing sample was made of blood. The receptor set was obtained from a woman between 18 and 30 years old with Graves' hyperthyroidism. Both conserved end residues are trimmed from each CDR3. The order of the fields is J gene, CDR3 length, V gene, CDR3 protein.

>TRBJ1-2|14|TRBV28
ASSHDRGGANYGYT
>TRBJ2-3|13|TRBV3-1
ASSPVLAFEDTQY
>TRBJ1-2|12|TRBV28
ASSFAGDKDGYT
>TRBJ2-5|15|TRBV5-6
ASSRVGMAGEEETQY
>TRBJ1-2|14|TRBV11-2
ASSSLTGPLSYGYT
>TRBJ2-5|17|TRBV7-3
ASSLTPHPTGGSQETQY
>TRBJ1-1|10|TRBV28
ASRPIAAGAF
>TRBJ1-5|14|TRBV20-1
SAREGSGDSNQPQH
>TRBJ2-7|9|TRBV20-1
SARESGEQY
>TRBJ1-3|9|TRBV28
ASGGGNTIY
>TRBJ1-6|11|TRBV9
ASSVEVNSPLH
>TRBJ1-4|13|TRBV4-2
ASSQEDRVPWGLF
>TRBJ1-2|14|TRBV7-2
ASSPESFDRGRGYT
>TRBJ2-3|12|TRBV2
ASSDSSFTDTQY
>TRBJ2-2|14|TRBV7-3
ASSSQGGGNTGELF
>TRBJ1-1|12|TRBV6-6
ASSYSPGSTEAF
>TRBJ1-1|18|TRBV12-3/TRBV12-4
ASSPDSLQWGLLRDTEAF
>TRBJ2-2|12|TRBV28
ASSSPPLGRELF
>TRBJ2-4|11|TRBV20-1
SAKGQSKNIQY
>TRBJ2-7|17|TRBV6-2/TRBV6-3
ASSYSTRFGGGDPYEQY
>TRBJ1-1|11|TRBV20-1
SAPGTGFTEAF
>TRBJ1-2|10|TRBV5-1
ASSVSNYGYT
>TRBJ2-1|14|TRBV3-1
ASSQDYAMMDNEQF
>TRBJ2-3|13|TRBV28
ASSLSSSGTDTQY
>TRBJ2-7|13|TRBV5-1
ASSDRALLSYEQY
>TRBJ2-1|13|TRBV24-1
ATNDRDRGINEQF
>TRBJ1-1|10|TRBV6-2/TRBV6-3
ASSSADTEAF
>TRBJ1-1|12|TRBV19
ASSIPSGGTEAF
>TRBJ1-1|12|TRBV19
ASTNAYMNTEAF
>TRBJ1-1|14|TRBV7-9
ASSPQGPVGDTEAF
>TRBJ1-3|15|TRBV11-2
ASSSLRGPSSGNTIY
>TRBJ2-1|13|TRBV20-1
SARVGSGVDNEQF